This T cell receptor (beta chain) was retrieved from a study of T cells in narcolepsy. The wider study: Healthy controls were enrolled alongside patients with narcolepsy type 1 or type 2.

Study-level points and caveats: Comparing one patient's CSF and blood CD4+ clonotypes highlighted HCRT- and TRIB2-specific autoreactive clonotypes. Healthy controls reportedly lacked the autoreactive clonotypes serially found in patients' blood.

Germline V gene data show CDR1 as MDHEN and CDR2 as SYDVKM. The germline V and J ends were trimmed by 6 bases and 9 bases, with 27 bases remaining between them. The CDR3 spans 17 residues. A word on this clone: Its antigen remains unidentified.

The table came from immunoSEQ multiplex PCR; TCRdb's copy has only in-frame clones and leaves some out. The sample yields tens of thousands of clones, about 90% seen once. The source of this sequence is a human donor with narcolepsy. The sample taken for sequencing was CD45RA- memory CD4+ T cells from PBMCs. The J gene is TRBJ2-1, the V gene TRBV28, with a possible D match to TRBD2 (6 bases). CDR3 bases: TGTGCCAGCAGGCCCCGAAGACGAGGACTAATCCTCAGTGAGCAGTTCTTC. Residues: CASRPRRRGLILSEQFF.